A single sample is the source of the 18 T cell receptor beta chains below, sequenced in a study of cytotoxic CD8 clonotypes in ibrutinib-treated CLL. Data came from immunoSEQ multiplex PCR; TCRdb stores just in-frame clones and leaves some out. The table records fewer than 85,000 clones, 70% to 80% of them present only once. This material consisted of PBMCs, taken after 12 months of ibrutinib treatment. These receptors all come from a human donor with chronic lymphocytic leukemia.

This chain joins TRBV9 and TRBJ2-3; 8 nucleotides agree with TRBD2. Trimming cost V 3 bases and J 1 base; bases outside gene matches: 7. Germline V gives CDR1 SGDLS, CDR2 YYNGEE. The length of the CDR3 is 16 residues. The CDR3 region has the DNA TGTGCCAGCAGCGCACCCGGACTAGCCCGCACAGATACGCAGTATTTT. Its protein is CASSAPGLARTDTQYF.

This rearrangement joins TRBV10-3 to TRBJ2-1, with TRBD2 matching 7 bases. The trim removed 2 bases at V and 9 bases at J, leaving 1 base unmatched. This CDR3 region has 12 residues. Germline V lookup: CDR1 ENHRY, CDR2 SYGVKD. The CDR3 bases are TGTGCCATCAGTGAGGCTAGCGGTGAGCAGTTCTTC. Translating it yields CAISEASGEQFF.

The CDR3 DNA is TGCAGCGTTGACTTGGCAGGGGGCTACGAGCAGTACTTC. Its protein product is CSVDLAGGYEQYF. This chain joins TRBV29-1 and TRBJ2-7, with 7 nucleotides matching TRBD1. CDR3 size: 13 residues. Per germline, CDR1 SQVTM and CDR2 ANQGSEA. Unmatched junction bases numbered 5, after V lost 3 bases and J lost 3 bases.

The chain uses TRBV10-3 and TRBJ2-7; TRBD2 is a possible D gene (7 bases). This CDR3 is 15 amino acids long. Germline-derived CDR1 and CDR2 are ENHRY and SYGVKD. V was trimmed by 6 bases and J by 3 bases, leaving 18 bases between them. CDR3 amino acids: CAIRPGGGGVYEQYF. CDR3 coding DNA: TGTGCCATCAGACCTGGAGGGGGGGGAGTCTACGAGCAGTACTTC.

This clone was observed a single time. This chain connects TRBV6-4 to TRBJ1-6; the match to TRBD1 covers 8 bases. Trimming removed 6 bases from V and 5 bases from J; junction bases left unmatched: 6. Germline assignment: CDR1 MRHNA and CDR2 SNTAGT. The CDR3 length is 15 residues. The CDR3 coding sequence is TGTGCCAGCAGGCCCAGGGGGCTAGATAATTCACCCCTCCACTTT. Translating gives CASRPRGLDNSPLHF.

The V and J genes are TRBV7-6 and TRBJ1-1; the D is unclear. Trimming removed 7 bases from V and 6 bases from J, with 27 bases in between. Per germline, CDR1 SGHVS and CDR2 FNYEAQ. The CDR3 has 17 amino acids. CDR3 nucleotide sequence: TGTGCCAGCACCCGGGTCCCGTTAGGCAGCGGGTTTTCTGAAGCTTTCTTT. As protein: CASTRVPLGSGFSEAFF. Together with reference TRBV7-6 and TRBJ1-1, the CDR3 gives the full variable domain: GAGVSQSPRYKVTKRGQDVALRCDPISGHVSLYWYRQALGQGPEFLTYFNYEAQQDKSGLPNDRFSAERPEGSISTLTIQRTEQRDSAMYRCASTRVPLGSGFSEAFFGQGTRLTVV.

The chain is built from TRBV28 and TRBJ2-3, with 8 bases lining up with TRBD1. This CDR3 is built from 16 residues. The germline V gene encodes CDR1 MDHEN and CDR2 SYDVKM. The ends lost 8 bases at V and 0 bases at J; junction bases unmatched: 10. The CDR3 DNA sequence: TGTGCCAGCCCCCCCGGACAGGGTCGCAGCACAGATACGCAGTATTTT. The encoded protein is CASPPGQGRSTDTQYF.

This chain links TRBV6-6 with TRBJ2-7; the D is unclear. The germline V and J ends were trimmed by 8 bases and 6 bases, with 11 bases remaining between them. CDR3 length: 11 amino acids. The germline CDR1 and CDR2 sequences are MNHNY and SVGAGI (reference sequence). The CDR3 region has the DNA TGTGCCAGCGGGGTCGTCCTCGAGCAGTACTTC. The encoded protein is CASGVVLEQYF.

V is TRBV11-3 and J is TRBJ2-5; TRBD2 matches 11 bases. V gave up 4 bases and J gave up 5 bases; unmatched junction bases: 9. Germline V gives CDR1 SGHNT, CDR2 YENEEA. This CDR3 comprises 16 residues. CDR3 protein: CASSSTGLAGGETQYF. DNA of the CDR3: TGTGCCAGCAGCTCCACGGGGCTAGCGGGGGGTGAGACCCAGTACTTC.

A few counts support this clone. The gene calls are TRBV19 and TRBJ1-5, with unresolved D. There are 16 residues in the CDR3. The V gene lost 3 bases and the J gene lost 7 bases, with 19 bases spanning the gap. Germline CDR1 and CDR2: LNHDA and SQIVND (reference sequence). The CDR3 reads CASSMVGSQAWQPQHF. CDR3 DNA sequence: TGTGCCAGTAGTATGGTCGGCAGCCAGGCATGGCAGCCCCAGCATTTT.

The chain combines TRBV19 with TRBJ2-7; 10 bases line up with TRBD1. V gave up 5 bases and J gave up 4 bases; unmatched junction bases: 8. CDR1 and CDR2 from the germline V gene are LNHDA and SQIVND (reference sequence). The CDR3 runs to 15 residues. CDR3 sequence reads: CASSPLTGGLYEQYF. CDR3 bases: TGTGCCAGTAGTCCCCTGACAGGGGGCCTTTACGAGCAGTACTTC.

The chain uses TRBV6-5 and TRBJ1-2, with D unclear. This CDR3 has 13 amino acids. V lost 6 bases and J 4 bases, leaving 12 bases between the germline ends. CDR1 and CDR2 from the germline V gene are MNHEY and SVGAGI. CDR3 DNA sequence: TGTGCCAGCAGCCCCCCAGCCAGCTATGGCTACACCTTC. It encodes CASSPPASYGYTF.

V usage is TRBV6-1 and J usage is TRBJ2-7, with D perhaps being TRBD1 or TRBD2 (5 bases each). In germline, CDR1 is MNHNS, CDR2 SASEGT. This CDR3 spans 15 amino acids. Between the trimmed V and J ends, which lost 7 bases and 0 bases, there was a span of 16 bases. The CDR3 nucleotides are TGTGCCAGCATCCGTGGTGGTGGGGGCTCCTACGAGCAGTACTTC. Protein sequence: CASIRGGGGSYEQYF.

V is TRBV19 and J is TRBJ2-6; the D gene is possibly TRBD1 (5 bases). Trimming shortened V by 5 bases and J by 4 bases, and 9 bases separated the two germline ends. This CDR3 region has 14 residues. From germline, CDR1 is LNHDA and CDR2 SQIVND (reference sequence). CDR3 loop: CASSPRTGANVLTF. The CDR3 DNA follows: TGTGCCAGTAGTCCGAGGACAGGGGCCAACGTCCTGACTTTC.

The DNA of the CDR3 is TGTGCCAGCAGTTGGACAGGGGGGGACACCGGGGAGCTGTTTTTT. Amino acid sequence: CASSWTGGDTGELFF. This chain connects TRBV6-5 to TRBJ2-2, with 10 positions matching TRBD1. This CDR3 region has 15 residues. With 4 bases clipped from V and 3 bases from J, the junction kept 2 bases outside the gene matches. Germline CDR1 is MNHEY and CDR2 is SVGAGI.

CDR3 in DNA: TGTGCCAGCAGTTACTCGTGGCAGGACTATGGCTACACCTTC. This gives the protein CASSYSWQDYGYTF. The J gene is TRBJ1-2, the V gene TRBV6-5; D is unresolved. The V end was cut by 0 bases, the J end by 3 bases, with 8 bases between. The CDR3 is 14 residues long. Germline lookup yields CDR1 MNHEY and CDR2 SVGAGI.

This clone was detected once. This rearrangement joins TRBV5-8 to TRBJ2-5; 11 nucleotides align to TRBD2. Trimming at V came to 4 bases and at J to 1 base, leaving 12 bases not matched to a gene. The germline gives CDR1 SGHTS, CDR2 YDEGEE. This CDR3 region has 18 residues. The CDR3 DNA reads TGTGCCAGCAGCCAAGCCCCGGGACTAGCGGCCGCCCAAGAGACCCAGTACTTC. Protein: CASSQAPGLAAAQETQYF.

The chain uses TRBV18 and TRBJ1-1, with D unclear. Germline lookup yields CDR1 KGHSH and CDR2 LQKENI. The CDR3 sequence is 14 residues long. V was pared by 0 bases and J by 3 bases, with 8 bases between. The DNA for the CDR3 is TGTGCCAGCTCACCACCGGTTGCTTACACTGAAGCTTTCTTT. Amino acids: CASSPPVAYTEAFF.